These T cell receptor beta chains were read from a single sample in a study of shared clonotypes between healthy human individuals. Using immunoSEQ multiplex PCR, the repertoire was profiled, and TCRdb retains in-frame clones only, with some absent. The profile shows 2 million to 2.5 million clones, roughly 94% of them singletons. The sequencing input was naive CD4+ T cells sorted from blood. These receptor sequences come from a man younger than 30 in good health. The CDR3 runs from the conserved cysteine through the conserved F or W. Each record gives: V gene, J gene, D gene, clone size, CDR3 DNA, CDR3 protein. A D gene is named only where the DNA matches it firmly. Not all rows give a size; the values are once, few, many and, for expanded clones, a class.

TRBV5-1,TRBJ2-3,-,once,TGCGCCAGCAGCTTGGAGCGCCGAAGCACAGATACGCAGTATTTT,CASSLERRSTDTQYF
TRBV2,TRBJ1-6,-,-,TGTGCCAGCAGCAAAGCCCGGGGTCTAAATAATTCACCCCTCCACTTT,CASSKARGLNNSPLHF
TRBV18,TRBJ2-5,-,-,TGTGCCAGCTCACCAGGACCCATCCAAGAGACCCAGTACTTC,CASSPGPIQETQYF
TRBV9,TRBJ1-1,-,-,TGTGCCAGCAGCGTAGAAAGGGGGAACACTGAAGCTTTCTTT,CASSVERGNTEAFF
TRBV7-3,TRBJ2-1,TRBD2,-,TGTGCCAGCAGCTCGGTCCCTAGCGGGGTGTACAATGAGCAGTTCTTC,CASSSVPSGVYNEQFF
TRBV7-9,TRBJ2-3,-,-,TGTGCCAGCGGTCCGGGGGCCACAGATACGCAGTATTTT,CASGPGATDTQYF
TRBV4-3,TRBJ1-4,-,-,TGCGCCAGCAGCCAGGGTGTCGCAGAAAAACTGTTTTTT,CASSQGVAEKLFF
TRBV5-6,TRBJ1-1,TRBD1,-,TGTGCCAGCAGCACAGGGGGGATCGGGACTGAAGCTTTCTTT,CASSTGGIGTEAFF
TRBV28,TRBJ2-7,-,once,TGTGCCAGCAGCACCCCCCAGAGTGGGCAGTACTTC,CASSTPQSGQYF
TRBV7-2,TRBJ2-7,TRBD1,-,TGTGCCAGCAGCTGGGGACAGGGGGCTTACGAGCAGTACTTC,CASSWGQGAYEQYF
TRBV19,TRBJ1-5,TRBD1,-,TGTGCCAGTAGTCCGGGACAGAGCAATCAGCCCCAGCATTTT,CASSPGQSNQPQHF
TRBV7-8,TRBJ2-5,-,-,TGTGCCAGCAGCTTAGACCGGACCAAACACCAAGAGACCCAGTACTTC,CASSLDRTKHQETQYF
TRBV4-2,TRBJ1-4,-,-,TGTGCCAGCAGCCGCCAAGTGGGGGCCGATGAAAAACTGTTTTTT,CASSRQVGADEKLFF
TRBV2,TRBJ2-5,-,-,TGTGCCAGCAGTGACAGGGCACAAGAGACCCAGTACTTC,CASSDRAQETQYF
TRBV2,TRBJ2-7,-,-,TGTGCCAGCAGGCCGACAAGCTCCTACGAGCAGTACTTC,CASRPTSSYEQYF
TRBV7-9,TRBJ1-4,TRBD1,-,TGTGCCAGCAACAGGGGTACTAATGAAAAACTGTTTTTT,CASNRGTNEKLFF
TRBV5-1,TRBJ2-5,-,-,TGCGCCAGCAGATCCGGGTACCAAGAGACCCAGTACTTC,CASRSGYQETQYF
TRBV19,TRBJ1-4,-,-,TGTGCCAGTGGGACGTTGGGGTATGAAAAACTGTTTTTT,CASGTLGYEKLFF
TRBV21-1,TRBJ1-5,-,-,TGTGCCAGCAGCAATGGACAGATATATCAGCCCCAGCATTTT,CASSNGQIYQPQHF
TRBV4-1,TRBJ2-3,-,-,TGCGCCAGCAGCCAAGATCGGGGAGCGAACACAGATACGCAGTATTTT,CASSQDRGANTDTQYF
TRBV5-1,TRBJ1-2,TRBD1,-,TGCGCCAGCAGGGCCGGGACAGGGGATGGCTACACCTTC,CASRAGTGDGYTF
TRBV20-1,TRBJ1-1,-,-,TGCAGTGCTAGAGATTGGTCTGAAGCTTTCTTT,CSARDWSEAFF
TRBV20-1,TRBJ2-5,-,-,TGCAGTGCGGGCTACGCCGAGACCCAGTACTTC,CSAGYAETQYF
TRBV4-1,TRBJ2-7,-,-,TGCGCCAGCAGCCAATCTAGCACCTACGAGCAGTACTTC,CASSQSSTYEQYF
TRBV5-1,TRBJ2-5,TRBD2,-,TGCGCCAGCAGCCCGACGCGGGGGGACCAAGAGACCCAGTACTTC,CASSPTRGDQETQYF
TRBV28,TRBJ2-1,TRBD1,-,TGTGCCAGCAGTTTATCCGGGACAGGGGCGTACAATGAGCAGTTCTTC,CASSLSGTGAYNEQFF
TRBV19,TRBJ1-2,TRBD1,-,TGTGCCAGTAGTAGACCCGGACAGGGCTATGGCTACACCTTC,CASSRPGQGYGYTF
TRBV4-1,TRBJ2-2,-,-,TGCGCCAGCAGCCAGGCTTCGTTGCGGGGAACCGGGGAGCTGTTTTTT,CASSQASLRGTGELFF
TRBV7-9,TRBJ2-3,TRBD1,-,TGTGCCAGCCGAGCCTCCAGGGGGCTGACAGATACGCAGTATTTT,CASRASRGLTDTQYF
TRBV9,TRBJ1-6,TRBD1,-,TGTGCCAGCAGCATTCGGGACAGGGAAATTCGGTCACCCCTCCACTTT,CASSIRDREIRSPLHF
TRBV7-2,TRBJ2-7,-,-,TGTGCCAGCAGCTTATCCGCCTACGAGCAGTACTTC,CASSLSAYEQYF
TRBV30,TRBJ1-3,-,-,TGTGCCTGTCCTCTTGTGGGGGTCAGGGAAAAAGTGAGCCCTGGAAACACCATATATTTT,CACPLVGVREKVSPGNTIYF
TRBV6-1,TRBJ2-7,-,once,TGTGCCACCAAACAGCGGCAGGGGCCTTACGAGCAGTACTTC,CATKQRQGPYEQYF
TRBV10-2,TRBJ1-5,-,-,TGCGCCAGCAACGCCGGGACTGAGCAGCCCCAGCATTTT,CASNAGTEQPQHF
TRBV10-1,TRBJ2-3,TRBD2,-,TGCGCCAGCAGTGAGTCTATAGCGGGGGGCACAGATACGCAGTATTTT,CASSESIAGGTDTQYF
TRBV5-1,TRBJ2-7,TRBD2,-,TGCGCCAGCAGCCTACAATCCAGCGGGGGGCTCTCCTACGAGCAGTACTTC,CASSLQSSGGLSYEQYF
TRBV6-1,TRBJ2-3,-,-,TGTGCCAGCAGTGAATTTCAGGGGATTTATACGCAGTATTTT,CASSEFQGIYTQYF
TRBV5-4,TRBJ2-5,-,-,TGTGCCAGCAGCTCGGGAAGGGGGGGCGCATGGCAAGAGACCCAGTACTTC,CASSSGRGGAWQETQYF
TRBV9,TRBJ2-1,-,-,TGTGCCAGCAGCGCCGAAGGCTCCTCCCTATACAATGAGCAGTTCTTC,CASSAEGSSLYNEQFF
TRBV27,TRBJ1-2,TRBD1,-,TGTGCCAGCAGTTCGACAGGGGGTGGTGGCTACACCTTC,CASSSTGGGGYTF
TRBV5-1,TRBJ2-7,TRBD2,-,TGCGCCAGCAGCGAAAGTACTAGCGGGAGCTACGAGCAGTACTTC,CASSESTSGSYEQYF
TRBV7-9,TRBJ2-3,-,-,TGTGCCAGCAGCTCCACTTCCAGGGCAGATACGCAGTATTTT,CASSSTSRADTQYF
TRBV6-1,TRBJ2-2,-,-,TGTGCCAGCAAGGGGGGGCGCAACACCGGGGAGCTGTTTTTT,CASKGGRNTGELFF
TRBV18,TRBJ2-7,-,-,TGTGCCAGCTCCCCCAAGGGGGGCGAGCAGTACTTC,CASSPKGGEQYF
TRBV27,TRBJ1-5,-,-,TGTGCCAGCAGTTTAGGAACCTTTAGCAATCAGCCCCAGCATTTT,CASSLGTFSNQPQHF
TRBV5-1,TRBJ1-2,-,-,TGCGCCAGCAGCTTGGGAATCACAGGGCGTAAAGAGGGGAACTATGGCTACACCTTC,CASSLGITGRKEGNYGYTF
TRBV9,TRBJ2-5,-,-,TGTGCCAGCAGCGTAGCTCCGGGGGCCCAAGAGACCCAGTACTTC,CASSVAPGAQETQYF
TRBV30,TRBJ2-2,TRBD2,-,TGTGCCTGGAGTGTTTCAAGGACTAGCGGATACACCGGGGAGCTGTTTTTT,CAWSVSRTSGYTGELFF
TRBV6-6,TRBJ1-1,-,-,TGTGCCAGCAGTTACTCGATTCGGGGGGAAGGTGAAGCTTTCTTT,CASSYSIRGEGEAFF
TRBV5-1,TRBJ2-1,-,-,TGCGCCAGCAGCTTGGCGTACGAGCCCTACAATGAGCAGTTCTTC,CASSLAYEPYNEQFF
TRBV5-1,TRBJ2-7,TRBD1,-,TGCGCCAGCAGCCAAGGGACAGGGAACCTCCACGAGCAGTACTTC,CASSQGTGNLHEQYF
TRBV7-3,TRBJ2-7,-,-,TGTGCCAGCAGCTTGGCAGTGGGTTCCTCCTACGAGCAGTACTTC,CASSLAVGSSYEQYF
TRBV6-1,TRBJ2-7,TRBD1,-,TGTGCCAGCCGCAGGAGCGGGACAGGGTCCTACGAGCAGTACTTC,CASRRSGTGSYEQYF